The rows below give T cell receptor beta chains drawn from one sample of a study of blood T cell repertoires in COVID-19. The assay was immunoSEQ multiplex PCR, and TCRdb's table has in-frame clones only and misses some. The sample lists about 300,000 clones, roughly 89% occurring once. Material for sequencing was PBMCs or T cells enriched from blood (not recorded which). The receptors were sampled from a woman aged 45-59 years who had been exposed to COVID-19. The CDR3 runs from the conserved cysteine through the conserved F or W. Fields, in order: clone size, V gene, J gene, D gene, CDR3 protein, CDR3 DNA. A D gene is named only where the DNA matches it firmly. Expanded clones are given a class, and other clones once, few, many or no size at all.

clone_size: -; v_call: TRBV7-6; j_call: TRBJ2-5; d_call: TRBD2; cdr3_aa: CASSAKRGGPQETQYF; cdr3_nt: TGTGCCAGCAGTGCTAAGCGGGGGGGCCCCCAAGAGACCCAGTACTTC
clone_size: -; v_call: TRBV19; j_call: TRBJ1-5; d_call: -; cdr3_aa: CASSILGQVRQPQHF; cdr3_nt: TGTGCCAGTAGTATACTGGGCCAGGTAAGACAGCCCCAGCATTTT
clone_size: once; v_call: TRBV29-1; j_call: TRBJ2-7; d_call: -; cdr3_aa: CSVSLAGSYEQYF; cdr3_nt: TGCAGCGTTTCCCTCGCCGGGTCCTACGAGCAGTACTTC
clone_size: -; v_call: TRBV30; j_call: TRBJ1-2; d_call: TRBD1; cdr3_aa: CAWNTGGGNYGYTF; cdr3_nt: TGTGCCTGGAATACAGGGGGCGGCAACTATGGCTACACCTTC
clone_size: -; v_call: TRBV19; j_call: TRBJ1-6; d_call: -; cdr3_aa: CASSAPGRSPLHF; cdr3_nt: TGTGCCAGTAGTGCGCCAGGGCGTTCACCCCTCCACTTT
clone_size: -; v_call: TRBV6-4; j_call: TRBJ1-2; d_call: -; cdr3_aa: CASRGIWTEYGYTF; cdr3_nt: TGTGCCAGCAGAGGCATATGGACAGAATATGGCTACACCTTC
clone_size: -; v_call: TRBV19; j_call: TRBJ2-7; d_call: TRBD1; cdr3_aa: CATTDRGSYEQYF; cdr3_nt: TGTGCCACCACTGACAGGGGCTCCTACGAGCAGTACTTC
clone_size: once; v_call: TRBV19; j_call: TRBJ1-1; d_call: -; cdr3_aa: CASSTARLAGGGTEAFF; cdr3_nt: TGTGCCAGTAGTACCGCCCGCTTGGCGGGGGGGGGTACTGAAGCTTTCTTT
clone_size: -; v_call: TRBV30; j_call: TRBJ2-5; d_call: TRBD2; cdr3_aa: CAWSSSGDPQETQYF; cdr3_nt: TGTGCCTGGAGTAGCAGCGGGGACCCCCAAGAGACCCAGTACTTC
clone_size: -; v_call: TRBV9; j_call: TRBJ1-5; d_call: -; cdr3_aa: CASSVGQGGPQHF; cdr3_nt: TGTGCCAGCAGCGTAGGGCAGGGTGGACCCCAGCATTTT
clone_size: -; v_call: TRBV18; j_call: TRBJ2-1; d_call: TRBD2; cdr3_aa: CASSPSQPSGVYNEQFF; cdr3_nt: TGTGCCAGCTCACCTTCCCAGCCTAGCGGGGTCTACAATGAGCAGTTCTTC
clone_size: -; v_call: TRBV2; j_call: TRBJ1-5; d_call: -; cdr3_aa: CASTGRGNQPQHF; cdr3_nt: TGCGCCAGCACAGGTAGAGGCAATCAGCCCCAGCATTTT
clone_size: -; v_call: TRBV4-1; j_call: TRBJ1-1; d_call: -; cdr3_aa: CASSQDGPLNTEAFF; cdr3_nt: TGCGCCAGCAGCCAAGATGGGCCTCTGAACACTGAAGCTTTCTTT
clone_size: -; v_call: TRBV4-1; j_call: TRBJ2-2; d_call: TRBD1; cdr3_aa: CASSQFAGGVRELFF; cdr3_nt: TGCGCCAGCAGCCAGTTCGCAGGGGGCGTACGGGAGCTGTTTTTT
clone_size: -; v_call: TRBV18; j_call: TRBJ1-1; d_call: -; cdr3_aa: CASSPVGYTEAFF; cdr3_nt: TGTGCCAGCTCACCGGTCGGGTACACTGAAGCTTTCTTT
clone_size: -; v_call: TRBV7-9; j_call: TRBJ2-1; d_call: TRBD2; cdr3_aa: CASRGGGSYNEQFF; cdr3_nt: TGTGCCAGCAGAGGCGGGGGCTCCTACAATGAGCAGTTCTTC
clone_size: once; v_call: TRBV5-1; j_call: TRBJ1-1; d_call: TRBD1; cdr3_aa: CASSHRDRMNTEAFF; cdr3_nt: TGCGCCAGCAGCCACCGGGACAGAATGAACACTGAAGCTTTCTTT
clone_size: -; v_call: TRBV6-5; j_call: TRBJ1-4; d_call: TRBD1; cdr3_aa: CATSRAGGTNEKLFF; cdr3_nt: TGTGCCACCTCCAGGGCAGGGGGGACTAATGAAAAACTGTTTTTT
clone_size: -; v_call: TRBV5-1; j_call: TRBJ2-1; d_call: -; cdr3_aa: CASSLEQATYNEQFF; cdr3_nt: TGCGCCAGCAGCTTGGAACAGGCGACCTACAATGAGCAGTTCTTC
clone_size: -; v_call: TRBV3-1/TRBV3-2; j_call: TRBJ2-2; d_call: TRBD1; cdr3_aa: CASSQGPGQAFTGELFF; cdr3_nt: TGTGCCAGCAGCCAAGGCCCGGGACAGGCTTTCACCGGGGAGCTGTTTTTT
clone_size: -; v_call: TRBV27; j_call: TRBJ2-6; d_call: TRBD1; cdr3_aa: CASRPTGAGSGANVLTF; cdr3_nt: TGTGCCAGCAGGCCAACAGGGGCCGGCTCTGGGGCCAACGTCCTGACTTTC
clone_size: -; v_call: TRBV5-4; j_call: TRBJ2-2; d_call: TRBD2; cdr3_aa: CASSTGGHFTGELFF; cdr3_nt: TGTGCCAGCTCAACGGGAGGACATTTCACCGGGGAGCTGTTTTTT
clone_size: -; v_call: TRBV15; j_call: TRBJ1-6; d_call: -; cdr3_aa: CATSRGNRGSPLHF; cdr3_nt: TGTGCCACCAGCAGAGGGAACCGGGGTTCACCCCTCCACTTT
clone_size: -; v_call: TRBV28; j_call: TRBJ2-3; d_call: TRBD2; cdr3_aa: CASSFGLAGGVQTDTQYF; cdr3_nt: TGTGCCAGCAGTTTTGGTCTAGCGGGGGGCGTACAAACAGATACGCAGTATTTT
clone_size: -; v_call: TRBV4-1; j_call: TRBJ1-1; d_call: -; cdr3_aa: CASSQVSPLPGLNTEAFF; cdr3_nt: TGCGCCAGCAGCCAAGTCAGTCCCCTCCCAGGTCTGAACACTGAAGCTTTCTTT
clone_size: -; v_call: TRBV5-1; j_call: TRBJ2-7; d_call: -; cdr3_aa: CASSSRQGGRYEQYF; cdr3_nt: TGCGCCAGCAGCAGCCGGCAGGGGGGTCGCTACGAGCAGTACTTC
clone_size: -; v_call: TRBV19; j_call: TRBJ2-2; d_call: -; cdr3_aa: CASSIEPGQGELFF; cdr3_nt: TGTGCCAGTAGTATAGAGCCAGGGCAAGGGGAGCTGTTTTTT
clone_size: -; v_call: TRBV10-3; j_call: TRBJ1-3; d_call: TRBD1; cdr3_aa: CATQSKGRDRDSGNTIYF; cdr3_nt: TGTGCCACCCAATCAAAGGGACGGGACAGGGACTCTGGAAACACCATATATTTT
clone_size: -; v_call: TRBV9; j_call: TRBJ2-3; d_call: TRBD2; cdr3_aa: CASSVVSGAGDTQYF; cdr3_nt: TGTGCCAGCAGCGTCGTTAGCGGGGCAGGAGATACGCAGTATTTT
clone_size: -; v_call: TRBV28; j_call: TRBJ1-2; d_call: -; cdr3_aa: CASSPGGNYGYTF; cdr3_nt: TGTGCCAGCAGTCCCGGGGGAAACTATGGCTACACCTTC
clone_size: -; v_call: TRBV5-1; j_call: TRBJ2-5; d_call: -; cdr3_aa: CASSLVGETQYF; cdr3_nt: TGCGCCAGCAGCTTGGTCGGGGAGACCCAGTACTTC
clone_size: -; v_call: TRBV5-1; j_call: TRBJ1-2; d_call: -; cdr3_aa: CASSRGAGNYGYTF; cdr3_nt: TGCGCCAGCAGCAGGGGTGCGGGGAACTATGGCTACACCTTC
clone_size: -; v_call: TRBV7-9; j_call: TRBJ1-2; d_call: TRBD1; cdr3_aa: CASSGQGSGKSYGYTF; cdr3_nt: TGTGCCAGCAGCGGACAGGGTTCGGGAAAGAGTTATGGCTACACCTTC
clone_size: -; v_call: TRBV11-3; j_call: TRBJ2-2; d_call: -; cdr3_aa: CASSFMGANTGELFF; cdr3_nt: TGTGCCAGCAGCTTTATGGGAGCGAACACCGGGGAGCTGTTTTTT
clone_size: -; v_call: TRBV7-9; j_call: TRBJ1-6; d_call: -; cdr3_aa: CASSRTNSNSPLHF; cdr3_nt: TGTGCCAGCAGCCGCACAAACAGTAATTCACCCCTCCACTTT
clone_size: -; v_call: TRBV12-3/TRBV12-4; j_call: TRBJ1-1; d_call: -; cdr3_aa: CASSSGLNTEAFF; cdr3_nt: TGTGCCAGCAGTTCGGGACTTAACACTGAAGCTTTCTTT
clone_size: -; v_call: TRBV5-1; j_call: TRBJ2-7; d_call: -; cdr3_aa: CASSLAHSYEQYF; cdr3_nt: TGCGCCAGCAGCTTGGCCCACTCCTACGAGCAGTACTTC
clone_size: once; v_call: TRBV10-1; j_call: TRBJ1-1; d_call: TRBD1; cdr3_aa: CARVRDRGNTNTEAFF; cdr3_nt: TGCGCCAGAGTAAGGGACAGGGGGAACACTAACACTGAAGCTTTCTTT
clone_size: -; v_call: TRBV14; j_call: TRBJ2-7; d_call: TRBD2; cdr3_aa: CASSPRLAAYEQYF; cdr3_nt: TGTGCCAGCAGCCCACGACTAGCGGCCTACGAGCAGTACTTC